The sequence of this TCR beta chain was determined in a study of cytomegalovirus exposure and HLA in healthy donors (dated by TCRdb to the late 2010s). A note on the overall study: An earlier analysis of roughly 500 of the donors reported approximately 300 Gb of sequence data and 95 million to 120 million unique TCR beta sequences obtained from roughly 180 million T cells. Among around 400 genotyped donors of the cohort, an average of roughly 230,000 unique TCR beta nucleotide sequences was sequenced per donor, of which 15% to 20% were non-productive. To study patterns of TCR occurrence, a later analysis re-analyzed previously published TCR beta repertoires from around 700 donors and added high-resolution HLA genotyping. To predict cytomegalovirus infection status, the study combined high-throughput TCR immunosequencing, statistical association of individual TCRs with disease status, and machine learning. Typing coverage varied by locus: about 629-640 donors for A, B, C, DRB1 and DQB1; 522 for DQA1; approximately 610 for DPA1; under 490 for DPB1. The T cell repertoires of 670 or so subjects were profiled by immunosequencing and related to cytomegalovirus serostatus. A later genetic analysis used genome-wide SNP genotypes for 398 of the 666 donors, treating that subset as a discovery cohort. An early release covering 550 to 700 HLA-typed donors comprised approximately 290 gigabases of sequencing data and 85 million or so unique TCR sequences. To decide whether each TCR beta V gene segment behaved as functional or pseudogenic, an earlier analysis of some 600 of the donors relied on high-throughput TCR beta sequencing. Roughly five DR-DQ haplotypes were handled as single units for association and clustering because linkage in the cohort was strong. The study aimed to test whether cataloging public T cell receptors could reveal signatures of past pathogen exposure. Alongside the repertoire data, information on donor age, sex, ethnicity and CMV serostatus was compiled. Among the approximately 420 genotyped donors, more than 70% belonged to the genetic ancestry cluster associated with self-reported Caucasian donors. A separate validation cohort of 100 to 150 different subjects was used in addition to the roughly 670-subject first cohort. Rather than drawing on any new phenotypic data, the later analysis identified candidate immune exposures from TCR beta sequences and the way those sequences occurred across donors. Class I and class II HLA loci were covered by the typing at four-digit resolution. All discovery cohort repertoires had been generated on a single sequencing platform.

Details on this clone: Its antigen target is currently unknown. The record has no base qualities; no much larger clone is one base away.

Library creation used the immunoSEQ multiplex PCR assay. The multiplex PCR relied on a mix of 60 forward primers for TCR Vbeta segments and 13 reverse primers for TCR Jbeta segments. The CDR3 region of rearranged TCR beta genes was amplified from genomic DNA by a multiplex PCR assay. The Illumina HiSeq System was used to sequence the amplified TCR beta libraries as 87-base-pair reads. As for how the authors treated the data: A later analysis counted around 72 million unique TCR beta chains across the 640 or so repertoires, and some 11 million of these chains were shared by at least two donors. Raw reads were error-corrected and collapsed into unique sequences with a nearest-neighbor algorithm that merged closely related sequences to remove PCR and sequencing errors. CDR3 sequences were aligned to IMGT reference sequences to assign V, D and J gene segments. For a sequence to be retained, a match of at least six nucleotides was required to both a V gene segment and a J gene segment. A rearrangement counted as productive if the CDR3 had no stop codons and remained in frame with V and J, and every other rearrangement counted as non-productive. Following IMGT convention, CDR3 was defined as the stretch from the second conserved V-encoded cysteine to the conserved J-encoded phenylalanine. The earlier analysis of a few hundred of the donors excluded sequences that lacked an unambiguous match to a single V gene segment. An earlier analysis of 500 to 700 of the donors classified V segments as functional when productive rearrangements were above 56.7% and as segregating when the standard deviation between donors was above 5%. A statistical classification framework was developed to diagnose cytomegalovirus status using the catalog of TCR beta chain sequences. In a later analysis, TCR nucleotide sequences were compared against IMGT/GENE-DB human TR gene sequences so that V and J genes could be assigned. In a later analysis, CDR3 sequences and most-parsimonious VDJ recombination scenarios were assigned using the TCRdist pipeline. In a later analysis, every TCR beta chain was defined by the combination of its CDR3 amino acid sequence and its V-gene family, and reads without a unique V-gene family were dropped. As a way to deal with suspected cross-contamination and a sequencing artifact, a later analysis dropped 450 to 700 nucleotide sequences that were highly shared and had low generation probability. In a later analysis, a clonal expansion index was calculated for each public chain from normalized within-repertoire ranks of inferred template counts. In a later analysis, generation probabilities were computed with a VDJ recombination model fitted to out-of-frame rearrangements, and the resulting probabilities were checked against IGoR. In a later analysis, hypergeometric tests were used to score TCR-TCR, TCR-HLA and TCR-CMV co-occurrence, with a repertoire-size bias correction applied to TCR pairs. False discovery rates were estimated in a later analysis by permuting HLA or CMV assignments 20 times. In a later analysis, co-occurring TCRs were grouped with DBSCAN, and TCRdist sequence similarity was added when clustering was performed within HLA-allele-positive subsets. For co-occurrence clustering, repertoires with fewer than 30,000 or more than 120,000 public chains were excluded, along with a handful of repertoires with anomalous nucleotide sharing. TCRdb provides this immuneACCESS table in a form limited to in-frame rearrangements. Some clones are lacking; in checked studies, under half of them reflect an unresolved V gene, and why the rest are absent is not known. The V and J calls and clone size come from that table; D and trimming were worked out from the DNA. For this sample the table gives approximately 140,000 clones, of which roughly 77% were detected only once. Of the sample, 3.5% falls within the top ten clones.

The cohort consisted of hundreds of healthy bone marrow donors. All cohort members were sampled while nominally healthy, although unrecorded immune exposures were likely present. Of the 670 or so cohort members, about 290 had a positive CMV serostatus and 350 to 450 had a negative one, while no CMV serostatus was recorded for the donor. Every donor gave a peripheral blood sample, and the peripheral blood mononuclear cells from that sample were used for TCR beta sequencing. The Qiagen DNeasy Blood Extraction Kit was used to extract genomic DNA from the blood cell samples. The paper as a whole reports these results and caveats: The study listed approximately 150 TCR beta chains as associated with cytomegalovirus. The classifier was reported to diagnose cytomegalovirus status with high specificity and sensitivity in both the original cohort and the validation cohort. Specific HLA alleles were associated with more than 15,000 TCR beta sequences at a false discovery rate of 0.05 in a later analysis. A later genetic analysis reported fewer N-insertions in productive TCRs among donors in an Asian-associated ancestry cluster than the approximately 670-donor mean. Sequencing depth was assumed to be roughly uniform across donors in the presence/absence analyses, though that assumption may not hold. In vitro tests confirmed that a few of the cytomegalovirus-associated TCR beta chains recognize cytomegalovirus antigens. A cluster of highly shared sequence variants was judged likely to represent a technical artifact of the sequencing pipeline. Immune exposure information for the cohort was limited to CMV serostatus. Only TCR beta chains were sequenced in this cohort, and the absence of alpha or paired-chain data limited detectable features. Because HLA typing was unavailable for some donors at each locus, only the typed subset was used in association tests. Correlated functional status among segregating V segments might be attributable to linkage disequilibrium, but an unknown experimental factor could not be ruled out. The authors suggested that the approach could potentially be generalized to other disease states and immunological phenotypes. Compared with equally common non-associated chains, HLA-associated TCR beta chains in a later analysis were more clonally expanded and had lower generation probabilities. Because counts were too low, roughly 17 rarely observed V segments, including chromosome 9 orphons, were left out of the earlier analysis of approximately 500 of the donors. In a later analysis, the rate of TCR association differed among HLA loci, with DRB1 alleles having the most associated TCRs and HLA-C alleles having the fewest. When HLA alleles, especially DR and DQ, strongly co-occurred, attributing TCR associations to individual alleles was difficult. A further reported finding was that TCR beta sequences accurately predicted the HLA-A and HLA-B alleles for most subjects in the first cohort. Most CMV-associated TCR beta chains appeared to be HLA-restricted in a later analysis, and the HLA associations seemed to be driven largely by CMV exposure. Most TCR sequences were seen in very few donors, while some public TCRs were found in many individuals. In an earlier analysis of around 600 of the donors, most TCR beta V segments were observed in productive rearrangements about 90% or about 30% of the time, broadly matching IMGT annotations. A later analysis reported that several top co-occurrence clusters appeared linked to parvovirus B19, influenza, CMV and Epstein-Barr virus. Some IMGT-functional V segments, including TRBV6-2 and TRBV6-3, could not be distinguished by the 87-base-pair reads and were therefore excluded. V-gene and J-gene trimming of TCR beta chains was associated with a missense DCLRE1C variant in a later genetic analysis, and the association was replicated in an independent cohort.

Trimming takes 4 bases off V and 2 bases off J; junction bases not matched to a gene: 8. Spanning cysteine to phenylalanine, the CDR3 consists of 14 amino acids. Here the CDR3 DNA is all that survives: 42 bases in frame from base 1. The germline V gene (reference sequence) gives CDR1 as GTSNPN and CDR2 as SVGIG. This TCR was sampled from a human donor in good health. The rearranged segments are TRBV30 and TRBJ2-7, with 7 bases aligning to TRBD2. Sample: PBMCs. The CDR3 is CAWTGGWKAYEQYF. The DNA sequence is given as TGTGCCTGGACCGGGGGGTGGAAAGCCTACGAGCAGTACTTC. The reference TRBV30 and TRBJ2-7 proteins fill in what lies around the CDR3, so the full variable domain reads SQTIHQWPATLVQPVGSPLSLECTVEGTSNPNLYWYRQAAGRGLQLLFYSVGIGQISSEVPQNLSASRPQDRQFILSSKKLLLSDSGFYLCAWTGGWKAYEQYFGPGTRLTVT.